This T cell receptor (beta chain) comes out of a study of vaccination effects on CD4 cells after COVID-19. CD4+ T cells specific for antigen were expanded with viral peptide pools by the ViraFEST assay before sequencing. Following culture for ten to eleven days, CD4+ T cells were isolated. Two doses of either BNT162b2 or mRNA-1273 were given to each participant. The V gene's germline CDR1 is LGHNA and CDR2 YSLEER. CDR3 size: 15 residues. Trimming left V 4 bases short and J 0 bases short, with 12 bases between. Measured with immunoSEQ multiplex PCR; TCRdb has only the in-frame clones, and not every one. Among under 85,000 clones listed, under 80% were seen once. Concerning this clone: The target antigen is unknown.

Notes on the study in general: Limitations: small convalescent group and missing early post-infection timepoints.

The J gene is TRBJ1-1, the V gene TRBV4-3, with D uncertain. Here the sequenced sample was CD4+ T cells from PBMCs cultured with HCoV-OC43 spike peptides, taken after COVID-19 vaccination. Subset here: HCoV-OC43 spike overlapping peptide pool stimulation. The receptor was isolated from a human donor who received a COVID-19 vaccine. CDR3 nucleotides: TGCGCCAGCAGCCTGGCAGCCGGAATGAACACTGAAGCTTTCTTT. It encodes CASSLAAGMNTEAFF.